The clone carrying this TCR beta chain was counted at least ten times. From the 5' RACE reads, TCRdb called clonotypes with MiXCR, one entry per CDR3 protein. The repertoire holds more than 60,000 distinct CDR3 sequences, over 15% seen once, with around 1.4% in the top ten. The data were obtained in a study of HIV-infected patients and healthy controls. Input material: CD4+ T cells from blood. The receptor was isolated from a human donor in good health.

In DNA form, the CDR3 reads TGCGCCAGCAGCCAAGAGATGGATAGGGGAGAAAAACTGTTTTTT. It is translated as CASSQEMDRGEKLFF. The rearrangement links TRBV4-1 to TRBJ1-4; D is possibly TRBD1 (5 bases). The germline CDR1 and CDR2 sequences are MGHRA and YSYEKL. The CDR3 sequence is 15 residues long. The germline V and J ends were trimmed by 0 bases and 8 bases, with 13 bases remaining between them.